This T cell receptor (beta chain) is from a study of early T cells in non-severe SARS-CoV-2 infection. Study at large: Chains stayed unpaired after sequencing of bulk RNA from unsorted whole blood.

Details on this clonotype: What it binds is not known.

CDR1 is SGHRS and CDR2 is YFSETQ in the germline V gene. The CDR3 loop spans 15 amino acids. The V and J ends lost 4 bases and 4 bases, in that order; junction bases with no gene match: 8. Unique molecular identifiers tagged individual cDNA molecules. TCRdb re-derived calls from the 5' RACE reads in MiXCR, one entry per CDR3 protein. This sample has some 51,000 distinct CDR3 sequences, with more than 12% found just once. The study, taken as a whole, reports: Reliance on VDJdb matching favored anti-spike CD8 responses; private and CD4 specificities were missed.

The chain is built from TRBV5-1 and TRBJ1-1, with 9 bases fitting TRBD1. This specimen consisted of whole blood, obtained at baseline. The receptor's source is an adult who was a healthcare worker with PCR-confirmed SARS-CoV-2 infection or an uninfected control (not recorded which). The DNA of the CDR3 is TGCGCCAGCAGCCCCCCCGGGACAGGGCTCACTGAAGCTTTCTTT. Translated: CASSPPGTGLTEAFF.